The 28 T cell receptor beta chains presented below share a single source sample, sequenced in a study of shared clonotypes between healthy human individuals. TCRdb's copy holds only in-frame clones and misses some; the assay was immunoSEQ multiplex PCR. The table records around 940,000 clones, roughly 72% of them present only once. Sequences were obtained from memory CD4+ T cells sorted from blood. The subset denotes: CD45RA-negative fraction. Receptors originate from a man in his late teens or twenties in good health.

The chain couples TRBV5-1 to TRBJ2-7; D call uncertain. The CDR3 has 14 amino acids. Looked up from germline, CDR1 is SGHRS and CDR2 is YFSETQ. V was pared by 0 bases and J by 9 bases, with 16 bases between. Written as DNA, the CDR3 is TGCGCCAGCAGCTTGGAAACGATCCCCGAGCGGCAGTACTTC. As protein: CASSLETIPERQYF. Using reference TRBV5-1 and TRBJ2-7 for the parts outside the CDR3, the full variable domain is KAGVTQTPRYLIKTRGQQVTLSCSPISGHRSVSWYQQTPGQGLQFLFEYFSETQRNKGNFPGRFSGRQFSNSRSEMNVSTLELGDSALYLCASSLETIPERQYFGPGTRLTVT.

In this sample, this clone turned up once. One junction end does not reproduce the germline sequence, and a read error may be involved. The chain has TRBV12-5 and TRBJ2-6; D could derive from TRBD1 or TRBD2 (5 bases each). The CDR3 extends over 15 amino acids. The germline CDR1 and CDR2 sequences are LGHNT and FRNRAP. CDR3 in amino acids: CASGLGVPGANVLTF. Here the CDR3 DNA reads TGTGCTAGTGGCTTGGGGGTCCCTGGGGCCAACGTCCTGACTTTC.

This clone showed up just a few times. The V gene is TRBV6-1, the J gene TRBJ1-6; D might be TRBD1 (6 bases). V dropped 7 bases and J dropped 7 bases, with 11 bases sitting between them. Germline assignment: CDR1 MNHNS and CDR2 SASEGT. CDR3 size: 13 residues. CDR3 in DNA: TGTGCCAGCACTCCGGGACAAAATTCACCCCTCCACTTT. It specifies CASTPGQNSPLHF.

The chain links TRBV18 to TRBJ2-7; D possibly corresponds to TRBD1 (5 bases). The V gene's germline CDR1 is KGHSH and CDR2 LQKENI. The CDR3 is made up of 13 amino acids. V lost 4 bases to trimming and J lost 5 bases, with 12 bases between them. This CDR3 is CASSLNRRDEQYF. In nucleotides, the CDR3 is TGTGCCAGCTCACTCAACCGCAGGGACGAGCAGTACTTC.

The V call is TRBV7-9, the J call TRBJ1-2; D is undetermined. Trimming took off 3 bases at V and 2 bases at J, with 4 bases between the two ends. This CDR3 spans 12 amino acids. Germline loops: CDR1 SEHNR, CDR2 FQNEAQ (reference sequence). CDR3 bases: TGTGCCAGCAGCTTTGAGAACTATGGCTACACCTTC. The encoded protein is CASSFENYGYTF. The entire variable domain, with the rest obtained from reference TRBV7-9 and TRBJ1-2, is as follows: DTGVSQNPRHKITKRGQNVTFRCDPISEHNRLYWYRQTLGQGPEFLTYFQNEAQLEKSRLLSDRFSAERPKGSFSTLEIQRTEQGDSAMYLCASSFENYGYTFGSGTRLTVV.

The genes are TRBV7-2 and TRBJ1-4, with 11 bases matching TRBD1. Unmatched junction bases numbered 6, after V lost 4 bases and J lost 2 bases. The CDR3 consists of 17 residues. Germline values: CDR1 SGHTA, CDR2 FQGNSA. Here the CDR3 DNA reads TGTGCCAGCAGCTCCCGGACAGGGGGCTCGACTAATGAAAAACTGTTTTTT. Amino acids: CASSSRTGGSTNEKLFF.

This rearrangement joins TRBV29-1 to TRBJ1-1; no firm D call. CDR1 and CDR2 from the germline V gene are SQVTM and ANQGSEA. The CDR3 is 13 amino acids. V gave up 3 bases and J gave up 1 base, with 9 bases separating them. CDR3 region: CSVDEGENTEAFF. CDR3 in DNA: TGCAGCGTTGATGAGGGCGAGAACACTGAAGCTTTCTTT.

In this sample, this clone turned up a few times. The chain links TRBV7-2 to TRBJ2-7; unclear D gene. Germline V gene sequence: CDR1 SGHTA, CDR2 FQGNSA. The CDR3 covers 15 residues. The V end was cut by 0 bases, the J end by 2 bases, with 11 bases between. The CDR3: CASSLAQRGTYEQYF. The CDR3 DNA reads as TGTGCCAGCAGCTTAGCGCAGCGTGGAACCTACGAGCAGTACTTC.

V and J are TRBV5-6 and TRBJ2-1, with 11 bases aligning to TRBD1. The trim removed 0 bases at V and 7 bases at J, leaving 6 bases unmatched. The germline CDR1 and CDR2 sequences are SGHDT and YYEEEE. The CDR3 consists of 16 residues. CDR3 in amino acids: CASSLAGQGARNEQFF. The CDR3 coding sequence is TGTGCCAGCAGCTTGGCCGGACAGGGGGCGAGAAATGAGCAGTTCTTC.

The chain carries TRBV6-1 and TRBJ2-7; 12 bases fit TRBD2. J gave up 3 bases and V 8 bases, and 5 bases lay outside the gene matches. Germline V lookup: CDR1 MNHNS, CDR2 SASEGT. This CDR3 has 14 amino acids. Written as DNA, the CDR3 is TGTGCCAGCTTGACGACTAGCGGGAGCTACGAGCAGTACTTC. Amino acid sequence: CASLTTSGSYEQYF.

The rearrangement joins TRBV28 to TRBJ1-1; no definite D call. The V end was cut by 5 bases, the J end by 7 bases, with 11 bases between. The CDR3 totals 12 residues. CDR1 and CDR2 from the germline V gene are MDHEN and SYDVKM. The DNA for the CDR3 is TGTGCCAGCAGTCAACAGAGCCTTGAAGCTTTCTTT. It encodes CASSQQSLEAFF.

This rearrangement joins TRBV28 to TRBJ1-4, with a tentative D call TRBD1 (6 bases). Germline CDR1 reads MDHEN; CDR2 reads SYDVKM. CDR3 length: 14 residues. With 5 bases removed from V and 3 bases from J, the gap between germline ends came to 10 bases. In nucleotides, the CDR3 is TGTGCCAGCAGTCGAGGGGGGGCTAATGAAAAACTGTTTTTT. It is translated as CASSRGGANEKLFF. Using reference TRBV28 and TRBJ1-4 for the parts outside the CDR3, the full variable domain is DVKVTQSSRYLVKRTGEKVFLECVQDMDHENMFWYRQDPGLGLRLIYFSYDVKMKEKGDIPEGYSVSREKKERFSLILESASTNQTSMYLCASSRGGANEKLFFGSGTQLSVL.

The CDR3 region is CASSLSEYYEQYF. CDR3 coding DNA: TGTGCCAGCAGCTTATCAGAGTACTACGAGCAGTACTTC. The chain has TRBV7-8 and TRBJ2-7; no firm D call. Trimming removed 2 bases from V and 3 bases from J, with 8 bases in between. This CDR3 spans 13 amino acids. Germline-derived CDR1 and CDR2 are SGHVS and FQNEAQ.

This clone appeared a single time. The chain joins TRBV10-3 to TRBJ1-4; TRBD1 is a possible D gene (5 bases). Trimming pared 10 bases from V and 2 bases from J, leaving 17 bases between. The CDR3 has 15 amino acids. The V gene's germline CDR1 is ENHRY and CDR2 SYGVKD. CDR3 coding DNA: TGTGCCACTAGTCAATCCGCAGGGACTAATGAAAAACTGTTTTTT. Translated: CATSQSAGTNEKLFF.

The V and J genes are TRBV28 and TRBJ2-2, with no clear D. The CDR3 runs 14 residues. The germline CDR1 and CDR2 sequences are MDHEN and SYDVKM. Trimming took off 3 bases at V and 1 base at J, with 6 bases between the two ends. The CDR3 loop reads CASSFTQNTGELFF. DNA for the CDR3: TGTGCCAGCAGTTTCACACAGAACACCGGGGAGCTGTTTTTT. The variable domain in full, with the rest retrieved from reference TRBV28 and TRBJ2-2, is DVKVTQSSRYLVKRTGEKVFLECVQDMDHENMFWYRQDPGLGLRLIYFSYDVKMKEKGDIPEGYSVSREKKERFSLILESASTNQTSMYLCASSFTQNTGELFFGEGSRLTVL.

This clone was recorded many times. This sequence joins TRBV2 and TRBJ2-7; 7 nucleotides line up with TRBD1. The V segment lost 3 bases and the J segment 0 bases; nucleotides outside the gene matches: 8. Germline V gene sequence: CDR1 SNHLY, CDR2 FYNNEI. The CDR3 is made up of 16 amino acids. The CDR3 sequence is CASSDPGGQASYEQYF. CDR3 DNA sequence: TGTGCCAGCAGTGACCCTGGCGGACAGGCCTCCTACGAGCAGTACTTC.

The chain has TRBV4-3 and TRBJ1-1, with D possibly being TRBD1 (6 bases). This CDR3 comprises 14 residues. CDR1 and CDR2 (germline): LGHNA, YSLEER. V lost 0 bases, J lost 5 bases, and 10 bases lay in between. The CDR3: CASSQEEGVTEAFF. For the CDR3, the DNA is TGCGCCAGCAGCCAAGAGGAGGGGGTTACTGAAGCTTTCTTT.

With regard to this clone: Other nucleotide sequences from this sample produce the same CDR3. The V call is TRBV6-4, the J call TRBJ2-5, with 9 nucleotides matching TRBD1. V shed 2 bases and J 6 bases; nucleotides not matched to a gene: 1. Looked up from germline, CDR1 is MRHNA and CDR2 is SNTAGT. CDR3 size: 13 residues. CDR3 region: CASSDGQGKTQYF. CDR3 nucleotides: TGTGCCAGCAGTGACGGACAGGGGAAGACCCAGTACTTC.

This chain connects TRBV7-9 to TRBJ2-3; D unclear. V was clipped by 3 bases and J by 1 base, with 8 bases between them. From germline, CDR1 is SEHNR and CDR2 FQNEAQ (reference sequence). The CDR3 is 14 amino acids. CDR3 protein: CASSLSGRTDTQYF. The CDR3 region has the DNA TGTGCCAGCAGCTTGTCAGGTCGCACAGATACGCAGTATTTT. The complete variable domain, with remaining parts taken from reference TRBV7-9 and TRBJ2-3, reads DTGVSQNPRHKITKRGQNVTFRCDPISEHNRLYWYRQTLGQGPEFLTYFQNEAQLEKSRLLSDRFSAERPKGSFSTLEIQRTEQGDSAMYLCASSLSGRTDTQYFGPGTRLTVL.

This chain uses TRBV5-1 with TRBJ2-3; 12 bases align to TRBD2. V lost 4 bases to trimming and J lost 4 bases; unmatched junction nucleotides: 7. This CDR3 has 16 residues. The germline V gene has CDR1 SGHRS and CDR2 YFSETQ. CDR3 in amino acids: CASSQTTSGSSDTQYF. CDR3 nucleotide sequence: TGCGCCAGCAGCCAGACGACTAGCGGGAGTTCAGATACGCAGTATTTT.

This clone was counted a few times. The sample carries other DNA sequences with the same CDR3. The chain joins TRBV18 to TRBJ1-5; the match to TRBD1 covers 7 bases. The junction had 5 bases not matched to a gene; V was cut back by 6 bases and J by 0 bases. Germline V gene sequence: CDR1 KGHSH, CDR2 LQKENI. This CDR3 spans 15 amino acids. CDR3 coding DNA: TGTGCCAGCTCCCGCGGACAGGATAGCAATCAGCCCCAGCATTTT. Translating it yields CASSRGQDSNQPQHF.

About this clone itself: The same CDR3 arises from other DNA sequences in this sample as well. The rearrangement uses TRBV6-1 and TRBJ1-5, with a weak D call TRBD1 (5 bases). Trimming stripped 2 bases from V and 3 bases from J, with 8 bases between. CDR3 length equals 14 residues. CDR1 is MNHNS and CDR2 is SASEGT in the germline V gene. CDR3 in amino acids: CASSERGTNQPQHF. DNA of the CDR3: TGTGCCAGCAGTGAAAGGGGCACCAATCAGCCCCAGCATTTT.

V usage is TRBV7-2 and J usage is TRBJ2-3; 8 positions match TRBD2. CDR3 length: 13 residues. Per the germline V gene, CDR1 is SGHTA and CDR2 is FQGNSA. The CDR3, as DNA: TGTGCTCAGAGCGGGGGCTCCACAGATACGCAGTATTTT. This encodes CAQSGGSTDTQYF.

The chain has TRBV10-2 and TRBJ2-3; no clear D gene. V was cut by 7 bases and J by 0 bases, with 8 bases left in between. CDR1 and CDR2 (germline): WSHSY, SAAADI. The CDR3 length is 13 residues. CDR3 protein: CASTVASTDTQYF. For the CDR3, the DNA is TGCGCCAGCACGGTGGCTAGCACAGATACGCAGTATTTT.

This clone has only a few counts. The chain recombines TRBV2 with TRBJ1-2; D is perhaps TRBD1 (5 bases). The CDR3 spans 13 residues. Deletions cut 4 bases from V and 7 bases from J, with 13 bases between. Germline CDR1 and CDR2: SNHLY and FYNNEI. CDR3 sequence: CASSGQKLFGYTF. The CDR3 DNA reads TGTGCCAGCAGTGGACAGAAATTATTTGGCTACACCTTC. The complete variable domain, with remaining parts taken from reference TRBV2 and TRBJ1-2, reads EPEVTQTPSHQVTQMGQEVILRCVPISNHLYFYWYRQILGQKVEFLVSFYNNEISEKSEIFDDQFSVERPDGSNFTLKIRSTKLEDSAMYFCASSGQKLFGYTFGSGTRLTVV.

The chain links TRBV5-1 to TRBJ2-2; unclear D gene. Trimming cost V 4 bases and J 7 bases, with 20 bases left between them. Germline CDR1 reads SGHRS; CDR2 reads YFSETQ. The CDR3 is made up of 16 amino acids. CDR3 in amino acids: CASSPPLPGDYGELFF. The CDR3 DNA follows: TGCGCCAGCAGCCCTCCTCTTCCGGGTGATTACGGGGAGCTGTTTTTT. The whole variable domain, remainder taken from reference TRBV5-1 and TRBJ2-2, is KAGVTQTPRYLIKTRGQQVTLSCSPISGHRSVSWYQQTPGQGLQFLFEYFSETQRNKGNFPGRFSGRQFSNSRSEMNVSTLELGDSALYLCASSPPLPGDYGELFFGEGSRLTVL.

The chain recombines TRBV9 with TRBJ2-1; 8 bases align to TRBD2. V lost 4 bases, J lost 0 bases, and 12 bases stayed unmatched. CDR1 and CDR2 (germline): SGDLS, YYNGEE. The CDR3 totals 18 residues. The CDR3 loop is CASSPEGSGVGSYNEQFF. In nucleotides, the CDR3 is TGTGCCAGCAGCCCCGAGGGTAGCGGGGTTGGCTCCTACAATGAGCAGTTCTTC.

V and J are TRBV10-2 and TRBJ2-5, with 8 positions matching TRBD1. J gave up 2 bases and V 2 bases, and 4 bases lay outside the gene matches. Germline V gene sequence: CDR1 WSHSY, CDR2 SAAADI. The length of the CDR3 is 15 residues. The CDR3 DNA reads as TGCGCCAGCAGTGAGCCCTGGACAGGGCAAGAGACCCAGTACTTC. Protein product: CASSEPWTGQETQYF.